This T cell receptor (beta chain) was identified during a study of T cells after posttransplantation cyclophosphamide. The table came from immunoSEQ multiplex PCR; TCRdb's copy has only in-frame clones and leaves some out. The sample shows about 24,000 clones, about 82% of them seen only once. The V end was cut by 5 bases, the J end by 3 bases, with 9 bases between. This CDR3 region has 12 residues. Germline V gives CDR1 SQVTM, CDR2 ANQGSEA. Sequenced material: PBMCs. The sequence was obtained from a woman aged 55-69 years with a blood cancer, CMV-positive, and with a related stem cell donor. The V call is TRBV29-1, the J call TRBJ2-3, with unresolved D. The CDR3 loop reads CSVLTGTDTQYF. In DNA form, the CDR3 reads TGCAGCGTTCTGACTGGGACAGATACGCAGTATTTT.